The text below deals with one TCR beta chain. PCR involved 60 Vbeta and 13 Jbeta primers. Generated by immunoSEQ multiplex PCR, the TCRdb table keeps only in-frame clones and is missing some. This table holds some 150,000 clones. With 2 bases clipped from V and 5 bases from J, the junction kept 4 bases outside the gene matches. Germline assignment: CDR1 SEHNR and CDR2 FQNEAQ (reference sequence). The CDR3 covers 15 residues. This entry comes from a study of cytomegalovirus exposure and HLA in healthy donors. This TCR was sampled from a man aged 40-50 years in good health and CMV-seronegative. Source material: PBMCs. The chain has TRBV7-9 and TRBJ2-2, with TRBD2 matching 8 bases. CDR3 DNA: TGTGCCAGCAGCTTACGGGGGGGTCAGACCGGGGAGCTGTTTTTT. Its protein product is CASSLRGGQTGELFF.